One sample yielded the 12 T cell receptor beta chains listed below, sequenced in a study of blood T cell repertoires in COVID-19. Repertoires were generated with immunoSEQ multiplex PCR, while TCRdb's copy carries only in-frame clones and drops some. The sample records approximately 170,000 clones, around 80% being singletons. The material sequenced was PBMCs or T cells enriched from blood (not recorded which). The source of these receptors is a woman between 50 and 59 years old who had recovered from COVID-19.

The chain has TRBV11-1 and TRBJ2-5; no definite D call. This CDR3 is built from 15 residues. Deletions cut 4 bases from V and 3 bases from J, with 15 bases between. Germline CDR1 is SGHAT and CDR2 is FQDESV (reference sequence). The CDR3 sequence: CASSSPTVKKETQYF. In DNA, the CDR3 is TGTGCCAGCAGCTCACCAACGGTTAAGAAAGAGACCCAGTACTTC.

The CDR3 bases are TGTGCCAGCAGTTTATCGGGACAGGGGAGCTACACCTTC. Amino acids: CASSLSGQGSYTF. The V call is TRBV27, the J call TRBJ1-2; 10 nucleotides match TRBD1. V lost 0 bases to trimming and J lost 9 bases; unmatched junction nucleotides: 1. Per the germline V gene, CDR1 is MNHEY and CDR2 is SMNVEV (reference sequence). The CDR3 spans 13 residues.

Notes on this clone: Other nucleotide sequences from this sample produce the same CDR3. The rearrangement uses TRBV7-2 and TRBJ2-1; D possibly corresponds to TRBD2 (5 bases). CDR1 is SGHTA and CDR2 is FQGNSA in the germline V gene. Trimming took off 5 bases at V and 5 bases at J, with 13 bases between the two ends. CDR3 length equals 14 residues. The CDR3 protein is CASSPWTGNNEQFF. As DNA, the CDR3 is TGTGCCAGCAGCCCTTGGACTGGCAACAATGAGCAGTTCTTC.

This clone was counted a few times. The chain carries TRBV7-8 and TRBJ1-1; no clear D gene. This CDR3 has 14 residues. Germline CDR1 reads SGHVS; CDR2 reads FQNEAQ. V was cut by 5 bases and J by 1 base, with 11 bases left in between. CDR3 sequence: CASSARIENTEAFF. Written as DNA, the CDR3 is TGTGCCAGCAGCGCGCGGATAGAGAACACTGAAGCTTTCTTT.

The CDR3 sequence is CASKANGQGQAFF. The CDR3 nucleotides read TGTGCCAGCAAGGCAAACGGACAGGGACAAGCTTTCTTT. The chain joins TRBV2 to TRBJ1-1; 8 positions match TRBD1. Germline assignment: CDR1 SNHLY and CDR2 FYNNEI. This CDR3 has 13 amino acids. V lost 7 bases and J lost 9; bases outside the gene matches: 10.

V gene TRBV9 combines with J gene TRBJ1-2; D gene ambiguous. The CDR3 contains 14 residues. Germline CDR1 and CDR2: SGDLS and YYNGEE. V dropped 0 bases and J dropped 6 bases, with 12 bases sitting between them. The CDR3 sequence is CASSVGVRQDGYTF. In nucleotides, the CDR3 is TGTGCCAGCAGCGTAGGCGTGCGTCAGGATGGCTACACCTTC. Full variable domain (outside the CDR3, taken from reference TRBV9 and TRBJ1-2): DSGVTQTPKHLITATGQRVTLRCSPRSGDLSVYWYQQSLDQGLQFLIQYYNGEERAKGNILERFSAQQFPDLHSELNLSSLELGDSALYFCASSVGVRQDGYTFGSGTRLTVV.

The chain carries TRBV7-2 and TRBJ1-2; 10 positions agree with TRBD1. V shed 0 bases and J 6 bases; nucleotides not matched to a gene: 1. CDR1 and CDR2 (germline): SGHTA, FQGNSA. The CDR3 runs to 14 residues. CDR3: CASSLAGTGDGYTF. The CDR3 nucleotides read TGTGCCAGCAGCTTAGCCGGGACAGGGGATGGCTACACCTTC.

The chain combines TRBV6-5 with TRBJ2-1, with D possibly matching TRBD1 (6 bases). Germline V gene sequence: CDR1 MNHEY, CDR2 SVGAGI. The CDR3 covers 14 residues. Trimming took 4 bases from V and 8 from J, leaving 15 bases between them. In nucleotides, the CDR3 is TGTGCCAGCAGTTTGACAGGTCCTTCGGATGAGCAGTTCTTC. It yields the protein CASSLTGPSDEQFF.

The chain has TRBV19 and TRBJ1-1, with D maybe TRBD1 (5 bases). Deletions cut 7 bases from V and 1 base from J, with 13 bases between. This CDR3 comprises 14 residues. Per germline, CDR1 LNHDA and CDR2 SQIVND (reference sequence). The CDR3 reads CASIDGGANTEAFF. CDR3 coding DNA: TGTGCCAGTATAGACGGCGGGGCGAACACTGAAGCTTTCTTT.

This chain links TRBV6-5 with TRBJ1-1; no clear D. V was trimmed by 10 bases and J by 1 base, leaving 13 bases between them. Germline CDR1 and CDR2: MNHEY and SVGAGI. This CDR3 has 13 residues. CDR3 in amino acids: CATTLQPNTEAFF. As DNA, the CDR3 is TGTGCCACCACCTTACAGCCGAACACTGAAGCTTTCTTT.

This chain joins TRBV6-2 or TRBV6-3 and TRBJ2-2; D gene ambiguous. The CDR3 has 14 amino acids. Trimming took off 0 bases at V and 6 bases at J, with 8 bases between the two ends. Germline CDR1 reads MNHEY; CDR2 reads SVGEGT. The CDR3 region is CASSYSVGAGELFF. The CDR3 coding sequence is TGTGCCAGCAGTTACTCCGTGGGCGCCGGGGAGCTGTTTTTT.

The genes are TRBV6-2 or TRBV6-3 and TRBJ1-2, with unresolved D. Trimming pared 4 bases from V and 3 bases from J, leaving 15 bases between. The germline gives CDR1 MNHEY, CDR2 SVGEGT. There are 15 residues in the CDR3. For the CDR3, the DNA is TGTGCCAGCAGTTCGGCGGCGGCCCGCTACTATGGCTACACCTTC. This gives the protein CASSSAAARYYGYTF.